Following are 8 T cell receptor beta chains from one sample sequenced in a study of cytomegalovirus exposure and HLA in healthy donors. The PCR used 60 Vbeta and 13 Jbeta primers. TCRdb's copy holds only in-frame clones and misses some; the assay was immunoSEQ multiplex PCR. The data show about 200,000 clones, around 85% seen once. Sequenced: PBMCs. These receptors came from a man in his late teens or twenties in good health and CMV-seronegative.

In its sample, this clone was seen once. This rearrangement joins TRBV9 to TRBJ1-4, with 8 bases matching TRBD1. The CDR3 consists of 16 residues. Looked up from germline, CDR1 is SGDLS and CDR2 is YYNGEE. J was trimmed by 8 bases and V by 4 bases; bases with no gene match: 13. CDR3 residues: CASSPGTGSLWEKLFF. The DNA for the CDR3 is TGTGCCAGCAGCCCAGGGACAGGTTCCCTCTGGGAAAAACTGTTTTTT.

This clone was recorded a few times. This sequence joins TRBV19 and TRBJ1-3, with TRBD1 matching 7 bases. The J segment lost 2 bases and the V segment lost 4 bases, leaving 2 bases of the junction unmatched. The CDR3 is made up of 14 amino acids. Germline CDR1 reads LNHDA; CDR2 reads SQIVND (reference sequence). The CDR3, as DNA: TGTGCCAGTAGTACCGACAGGGCTGGAAACACCATATATTTT. This gives the protein CASSTDRAGNTIYF. Full variable domain (missing parts from reference TRBV19 and TRBJ1-3): DGGITQSPKYLFRKEGQNVTLSCEQNLNHDAMYWYRQDPGQGLRLIYYSQIVNDFQKGDIAEGYSVSREKKESFPLTVTSAQKNPTAFYLCASSTDRAGNTIYFGEGSWLTVV.

This clone has only one observation. The chain has TRBV7-2 and TRBJ2-2, with TRBD2 matching 11 bases. V trimming: 3 bases; J trimming: 10 bases; junction bases outside the gene matches: 10. This CDR3 region has 16 residues. CDR1 and CDR2 from the germline V gene are SGHTA and FQGNSA. The CDR3 sequence is CASSFRLAGPGAELFF. The CDR3 nucleotides read TGTGCCAGCAGCTTTAGACTAGCGGGACCCGGGGCGGAGCTGTTTTTT.

The chain has TRBV15 and TRBJ2-1; D gene ambiguous. Germline loops: CDR1 LNHNV, CDR2 YYDKDF (reference sequence). The CDR3 extends over 14 amino acids. The V end lost 3 bases, the J end lost 4 bases, and 10 bases lay between the germline ends. This CDR3 is CATSSGQSYNEQFF. The CDR3 DNA follows: TGTGCCACCAGCAGTGGGCAGAGTTACAATGAGCAGTTCTTC.

V is TRBV4-3 and J is TRBJ2-1; TRBD2 agrees at 10 bases. J gave up 7 bases and V 4 bases, and 13 bases lay outside the gene matches. Germline loops: CDR1 LGHNA, CDR2 YSLEER. The CDR3 runs 17 residues. CDR3 sequence: CASSPRSGGASLNEQFF. CDR3 coding DNA: TGCGCCAGCAGCCCCCGAAGCGGGGGGGCCAGTCTGAATGAGCAGTTCTTC.

This chain links TRBV5-4 with TRBJ2-7, with a weak D call TRBD1 (6 bases). Germline values: CDR1 SGHNT, CDR2 YYREEE (reference sequence). V shed 4 bases and J shed 2 bases, with 13 bases lying between them. This CDR3 comprises 14 residues. The CDR3 nucleotides read TGTGCCAGCAGCCGCACCGGGACACCCTACGAGCAGTACTTC. Protein product: CASSRTGTPYEQYF.

This rearrangement joins TRBV6-5 to TRBJ2-7; TRBD1 aligns across 9 bases. This CDR3 spans 14 amino acids. The trim removed 6 bases at V and 5 bases at J, leaving 8 bases unmatched. In germline, CDR1 is MNHEY, CDR2 SVGAGI. The CDR3: CASSQIQGADEQYF. The CDR3 coding sequence is TGTGCCAGCAGCCAAATACAGGGGGCGGACGAGCAGTACTTC.

The chain recombines TRBV4-3 with TRBJ2-7, with 12 bases aligning to TRBD2. The ends lost 1 base at V and 3 bases at J; junction bases unmatched: 10. CDR3 length: 18 amino acids. The V gene's germline CDR1 is LGHNA and CDR2 YSLEER. DNA of the CDR3: TGCGCCAGCAGCCAAGTTGGGGGCTGGACTAGCGGGAACTACGAGCAGTACTTC. Its protein product is CASSQVGGWTSGNYEQYF.